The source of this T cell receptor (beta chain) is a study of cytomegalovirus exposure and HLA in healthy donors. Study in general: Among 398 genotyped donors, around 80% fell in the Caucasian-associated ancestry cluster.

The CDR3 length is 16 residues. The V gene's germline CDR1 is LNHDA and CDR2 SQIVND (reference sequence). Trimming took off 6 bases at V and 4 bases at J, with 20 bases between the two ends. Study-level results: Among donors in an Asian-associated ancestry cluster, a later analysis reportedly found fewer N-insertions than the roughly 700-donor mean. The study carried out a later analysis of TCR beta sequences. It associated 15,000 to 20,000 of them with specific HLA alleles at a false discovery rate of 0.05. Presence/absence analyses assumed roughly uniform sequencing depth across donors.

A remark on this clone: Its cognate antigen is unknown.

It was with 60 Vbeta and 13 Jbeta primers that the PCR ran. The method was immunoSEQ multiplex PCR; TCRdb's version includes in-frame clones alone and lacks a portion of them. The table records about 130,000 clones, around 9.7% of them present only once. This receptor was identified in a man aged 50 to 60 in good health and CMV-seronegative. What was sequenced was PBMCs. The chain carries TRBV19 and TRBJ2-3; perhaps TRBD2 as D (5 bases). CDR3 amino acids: CASSTRDSRQADTQYF. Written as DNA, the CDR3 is TGTGCCAGTAGCACTCGGGATAGCCGTCAAGCAGATACGCAGTATTTT.